This TCR beta chain came from a study of blood T cell repertoires in COVID-19 (dated by TCRdb to 2020 to 2022). About the investigation overall: Samples from collaborators originated in the United States, Italy and Spain and spanned both the acute and convalescent phases of COVID-19. The material from the prospective study consisted of cDNA or gDNA derived from T cells, B-cell-depleted T cells, or PBMCs. Subjects who had been exposed to COVID-19, were actively infected with it, or had recovered from it provided the deeply sampled blood TCRbeta repertoires that made up the dataset. The repertoires were released in a freely available public database meant as a resource for research on the immune response to SARS-CoV-2. Samples came from the ongoing ImmuneRACE study (first 160 participants) plus 1,254 subjects from 6 global collaborators. The sample metadata nearly always contained a de-identified subject ID, COVID-19 status, age in years and sex. Where HLA class I and class II types were available, the types were taken from metadata supplied by the sample provider, not from assay-based typing.

Results the study describes overall, beyond this receptor: How much clinical and demographic metadata was included differed by source and by participant, and the metadata was provided uncurated.

Another Seattle source contributed samples from volunteer blood donors who had recovered from COVID-19. The collaborating institutions used their own protocols to collect whole blood in K2EDTA tubes. For TCRbeta analysis, collaborator samples were shipped as frozen whole blood, as isolated PBMCs, or as DNA extracted from either sample type. Sequences LNHNV (CDR1) and YYDKDF (CDR2) are obtained from the germline V gene (reference sequence). Taken from cysteine to phenylalanine, the CDR3 has 15 residues. The entry retains the CDR3 DNA only, 45 bases that are in frame from base 1. V has 0 bases trimmed and J has 6 bases trimmed; junction bases matching no gene number 7. The immunoSEQ Assay, a bias-controlled multiplex PCR, was used to amplify TCRbeta CDR3 regions from genomic DNA. On the study's bioinformatics: Within the assay, amplification of reference gene primers was used to estimate how many nucleated cells each sample contained. To quantify the absolute abundance of each unique TCRbeta CDR3 rearrangement, sequence reads were collapsed and filtered. For each sample, productive Simpson clonality was calculated by taking the square root of Simpson's diversity index across productive rearrangements. This immuneACCESS table, as held by TCRdb, lists in-frame sequences with V and J called but not all clones. Of the missing ones, under half trace to an unresolved V gene in checked studies; the others have no known cause. V and J calls and clone size come straight from that table; D and trimming were deduced from the DNA. This sample holds over 250,000 clones; approximately 86% were observed only once. The ten top clones hold around 9.5% of the sample.

Points on this clone: Its recognized antigen is unknown. No per-base quality is available; no much larger clone lies one base away.

The sequence came from a man aged 35 to 55 who had recovered from COVID-19. The rearrangement combines TRBV15 with TRBJ1-2, and 7 junctional nucleotides match TRBD1. The sample was peripheral blood. The DNA sequence is TGTGCCACCAGCAGAGAAGGGACAGCCAAGAATGGCTACACCTTC. Its translation is CATSREGTAKNGYTF.